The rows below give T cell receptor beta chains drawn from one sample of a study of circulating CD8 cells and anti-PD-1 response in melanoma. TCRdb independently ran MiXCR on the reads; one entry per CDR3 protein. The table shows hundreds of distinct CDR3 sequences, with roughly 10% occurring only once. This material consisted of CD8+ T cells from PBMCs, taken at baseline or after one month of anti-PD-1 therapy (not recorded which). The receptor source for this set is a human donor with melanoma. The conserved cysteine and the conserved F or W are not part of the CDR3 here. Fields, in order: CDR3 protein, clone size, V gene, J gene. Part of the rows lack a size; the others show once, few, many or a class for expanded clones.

cdr3_aa: ASSSPREEASGGQETQY
clone_size: large
v_call: TRBV9
j_call: TRBJ2-5

cdr3_aa: ASSRTSGGAEEQF
clone_size: medium-sized
v_call: TRBV19
j_call: TRBJ2-1

cdr3_aa: ASSPWTGGNTEAF
clone_size: large
v_call: TRBV5-5
j_call: TRBJ1-1

cdr3_aa: ASSLNPTTANSEAF
clone_size: -
v_call: TRBV27
j_call: TRBJ1-1

cdr3_aa: SARSPLGAEQY
clone_size: large
v_call: TRBV20-1
j_call: TRBJ2-7

cdr3_aa: ASSESGGPTEAF
clone_size: large
v_call: TRBV2
j_call: TRBJ1-1

cdr3_aa: ASGPGQGFRNEQF
clone_size: large
v_call: TRBV12-5
j_call: TRBJ2-1

cdr3_aa: ASSKVRGREGAVDNEQS
clone_size: -
v_call: TRBV21-1
j_call: TRBJ2-1

cdr3_aa: ASLVDRTNSYEQY
clone_size: -
v_call: TRBV2
j_call: TRBJ2-7

cdr3_aa: SARDREGGLDEKLF
clone_size: medium-sized
v_call: TRBV20-1
j_call: TRBJ1-4

cdr3_aa: SARDPGGRTQY
clone_size: hyperexpanded
v_call: TRBV20-1
j_call: TRBJ2-5

cdr3_aa: ASSIGLSSSYEQY
clone_size: -
v_call: TRBV19
j_call: TRBJ2-7

cdr3_aa: SAREPNTEAF
clone_size: large
v_call: TRBV20-1
j_call: TRBJ1-1

cdr3_aa: ATSDTSSYNEQF
clone_size: large
v_call: TRBV24-1
j_call: TRBJ2-1

cdr3_aa: AWSTGEQF
clone_size: large
v_call: TRBV30
j_call: TRBJ2-1

cdr3_aa: SAPPSDVVTEAF
clone_size: medium-sized
v_call: TRBV20-1
j_call: TRBJ1-1

cdr3_aa: SAGGPITDTQY
clone_size: large
v_call: TRBV20-1
j_call: TRBJ2-3

cdr3_aa: ASGAAGGSNNEQY
clone_size: large
v_call: TRBV19
j_call: TRBJ2-7

cdr3_aa: ASRWGGPINGELF
clone_size: large
v_call: TRBV6-5
j_call: TRBJ2-2

cdr3_aa: ASSSYNEQF
clone_size: large
v_call: TRBV12-3/TRBV12-4
j_call: TRBJ2-1

cdr3_aa: ASSIFGDTEAF
clone_size: -
v_call: TRBV19
j_call: TRBJ1-1

cdr3_aa: SARGTSLVLYNEQF
clone_size: medium-sized
v_call: TRBV20-1
j_call: TRBJ2-1

cdr3_aa: AWDRTNTDTQY
clone_size: medium-sized
v_call: TRBV30
j_call: TRBJ2-3

cdr3_aa: AWSPLRVNEQF
clone_size: medium-sized
v_call: TRBV30
j_call: TRBJ2-1

cdr3_aa: AIRTLRDRSNTGELF
clone_size: medium-sized
v_call: TRBV10-3
j_call: TRBJ2-2

cdr3_aa: SVEGQGYIQY
clone_size: medium-sized
v_call: TRBV29-1
j_call: TRBJ2-4

cdr3_aa: ASRKQKSAFDTQY
clone_size: large
v_call: TRBV2
j_call: TRBJ2-3

cdr3_aa: SAHRTSGGNEQF
clone_size: medium-sized
v_call: TRBV20-1
j_call: TRBJ2-1

cdr3_aa: ASAVWGEPNTGELF
clone_size: large
v_call: TRBV19
j_call: TRBJ2-2

cdr3_aa: ASSLGQGDGYT
clone_size: large
v_call: TRBV7-2
j_call: TRBJ1-2

cdr3_aa: SVELPSLEQY
clone_size: large
v_call: TRBV29-1
j_call: TRBJ2-7

cdr3_aa: SVGTDEHTQY
clone_size: medium-sized
v_call: TRBV29-1
j_call: TRBJ2-3

cdr3_aa: ASSPAAGDTQY
clone_size: large
v_call: TRBV4-3
j_call: TRBJ2-3

cdr3_aa: ASSYSGGEYEQY
clone_size: large
v_call: TRBV11-2
j_call: TRBJ2-7

cdr3_aa: ASTRGDGDNEQF
clone_size: large
v_call: TRBV19
j_call: TRBJ2-1

cdr3_aa: SARLVEVHNEQF
clone_size: medium-sized
v_call: TRBV20-1
j_call: TRBJ2-1

cdr3_aa: ASISGQGDNQPQH
clone_size: large
v_call: TRBV19
j_call: TRBJ1-5

cdr3_aa: ASSPSGANVLT
clone_size: large
v_call: TRBV19
j_call: TRBJ2-6

cdr3_aa: ASSLGGSYEQY
clone_size: medium-sized
v_call: TRBV13
j_call: TRBJ2-7

cdr3_aa: SARPDRGFTDTQY
clone_size: large
v_call: TRBV20-1
j_call: TRBJ2-3

cdr3_aa: ASSHLGSNEQF
clone_size: -
v_call: TRBV19
j_call: TRBJ2-1

cdr3_aa: SATDRDLYEQY
clone_size: large
v_call: TRBV29-1
j_call: TRBJ2-7

cdr3_aa: ASGPGGGTYEQY
clone_size: large
v_call: TRBV12-5
j_call: TRBJ2-7

cdr3_aa: ASSLGRGNNEQF
clone_size: large
v_call: TRBV28
j_call: TRBJ2-1

cdr3_aa: SVVDGSSYNEQF
clone_size: -
v_call: TRBV29-1
j_call: TRBJ2-1

cdr3_aa: AISEGDEQY
clone_size: large
v_call: TRBV10-3
j_call: TRBJ2-7